This record looks at one T cell receptor (beta chain) sequence and its context. This specimen comes from a study of shared clonotypes between healthy human individuals. The authors distributed each subset's genomic DNA evenly over several immunoSEQ plates. Here immunoSEQ multiplex PCR was the method, and the copy in TCRdb shows in-frame clones only, minus some. Among millions of clones listed, roughly 91% were seen once. Trimming shortened V by 4 bases and J by 7 bases, and 15 bases separated the two germline ends. Germline assignment: CDR1 SGHRS and CDR2 YFSETQ. The CDR3 runs to 13 residues. Naive CD8 populations comprised CD45RO-negative cells positively selected for CCR7, excluding terminally differentiated effector memory CD45RA+ cells. Each sample came from a Caucasian adult donor living in Nashville, Tennessee.

The source is a man aged 18 to 29 in good health. Some clones in this sample may be carry-over from other donors' samples. V gene TRBV5-1 combines with J gene TRBJ2-7; D is undetermined. Input material: naive CD8+ T cells from PBMCs. CDR3 sequence reads: CASSPGPAQEQYF. DNA of the CDR3: TGCGCCAGCAGCCCCGGGCCAGCCCAGGAGCAGTACTTC.